The T cell receptor beta chain under discussion was sequenced for a study of cytomegalovirus exposure and HLA in healthy donors (dated by TCRdb to the late 2010s). With regard to the full study: According to an earlier analysis of several hundred of the donors, some 180 million T cells yielded roughly 100 million unique TCR beta sequences and 250 to 350 Gb of sequence data. Approximately 310 gigabases of sequencing data and 78 million or so unique TCR sequences were included in an early release covering 550 to 800 HLA-typed donors. Among the roughly 430 genotyped donors, approximately 82% belonged to the genetic ancestry cluster associated with self-reported Caucasian donors. The study aimed to test whether cataloging public T cell receptors could reveal signatures of past pathogen exposure. The T cell repertoires of 666 subjects were profiled by immunosequencing and related to cytomegalovirus serostatus. Along with the approximately 700-subject first cohort, a separate validation cohort of around 120 different subjects was used. To predict cytomegalovirus infection status, the study combined high-throughput TCR immunosequencing, statistical association of individual TCRs with disease status, and machine learning. A later analysis re-analyzed previously published TCR beta repertoires from 666 donors and added high-resolution HLA genotyping to study TCR occurrence patterns. Rather than drawing on any new phenotypic data, the later analysis identified candidate immune exposures from TCR beta sequences and the way those sequences occurred across donors. To decide whether each TCR beta V gene segment behaved as functional or pseudogenic, an earlier analysis of some 580 of the donors relied on high-throughput TCR beta sequencing. Alongside the repertoire data, information on donor age, sex, ethnicity and CMV serostatus was compiled. Genome-wide SNP genotypes for about three fifths of the roughly 700 donors were used in a later genetic analysis, which treated that subset as a discovery cohort. All discovery cohort repertoires had been generated using a single sequencing platform. HLA typing covered class I and class II loci at four-digit resolution. The number of donors typed differed by locus, with roughly 629-640 for A, B, C, DRB1 and DQB1, more than 500 for DQA1, approximately 570 for DPA1, and some 440 for DPB1. Four or five DR-DQ haplotypes were handled as single units for association and clustering because linkage in the cohort was strong. Across approximately 400 genotyped donors of the cohort, an average of roughly 250,000 unique TCR beta nucleotide sequences per donor were sequenced, and roughly 17% of those sequences were non-productive. Points the paper makes about the study in general: A further reported finding was that TCR beta sequences accurately predicted the HLA-A and HLA-B alleles for most subjects in the first cohort. In an earlier analysis of roughly 560 of the donors, most TCR beta V segments were observed in productive rearrangements about 87% or about 30% of the time, broadly matching IMGT annotations. Presence/absence analyses assumed roughly uniform sequencing depth across donors, an assumption that may not hold. This cohort had only TCR beta chains sequenced, and the lack of alpha or paired-chain data limited which features could be detected. A few of the identified cytomegalovirus-associated TCR beta chains were confirmed in vitro to be specific for cytomegalovirus antigens. In a later analysis, HLA-associated TCR beta chains were found to be more clonally expanded and to have lower generation probabilities than equally common non-associated chains. In a later analysis, around 17,000 TCR beta sequences were associated with specific HLA alleles at a false discovery rate of 0.05. Assigning TCR associations to individual alleles was difficult when HLA alleles, especially DR and DQ, strongly co-occurred. The only immune exposure information available for the cohort was CMV serostatus. Most CMV-associated TCR beta chains appeared to be HLA-restricted in a later analysis, and the HLA associations seemed to be driven largely by CMV exposure. HLA typing was unavailable for some donors at each locus, so association tests used only the typed subset. In a later analysis, several top co-occurrence clusters were reported to appear linked to parvovirus B19, influenza, CMV and Epstein-Barr virus. Compared with the approximately 720-donor mean, donors in an Asian-associated ancestry cluster had fewer N-insertions in productive TCRs, according to a later genetic analysis. Around 16 rarely observed V segments, including chromosome 9 orphons, were excluded from the earlier analysis of several hundred of the donors because counts were too low. A later analysis found that TCR association rates varied across HLA loci, with DRB1 alleles showing the most associated TCRs and HLA-C alleles the fewest. A cluster of highly shared sequence variants was judged likely to be a technical artifact of the sequencing pipeline. V-gene and J-gene trimming of TCR beta chains was associated with a missense DCLRE1C variant in a later genetic analysis, and the association was replicated in an independent cohort. Cytomegalovirus status was reported to be diagnosed by the classifier with high specificity and sensitivity in both the original and validation cohorts. Correlated functional status among segregating V segments might reflect linkage disequilibrium, but an unknown experimental factor could not be ruled out. While some public TCRs were present in many individuals, most TCR sequences turned up only very rarely across donors. The authors suggested that the approach could potentially be extended to other disease states and immunological phenotypes. In the study, approximately 160 TCR beta chains were listed as associated with cytomegalovirus.

There are a few counts of this clone. This clone's antigen is unknown. Within one base of it there is no much larger clone, and no base qualities were kept. Libraries came from the immunoSEQ multiplex PCR assay. For the multiplex PCR, a mixture combining 60 forward primers for TCR Vbeta segments and 13 reverse primers for TCR Jbeta segments was used. A multiplex PCR assay on genomic DNA amplified the CDR3 region of rearranged TCR beta genes. The amplified TCR beta libraries were sequenced on the Illumina HiSeq System as 87-base-pair reads. Regarding the original processing steps: A later analysis counted 65 million to 90 million unique TCR beta chains across the 650 to 700 repertoires, and 10 million to 12 million of these chains were shared by at least two donors. To remove PCR and sequencing errors, raw reads were error-corrected and collapsed into unique sequences using a nearest-neighbor algorithm that merged closely related sequences. Alignment of CDR3 sequences to IMGT reference sequences was used to assign V, D and J gene segments. For a sequence to be retained, a match of at least six nucleotides was required to both a V gene segment and a J gene segment. Rearrangements were classified as productive when the CDR3 lacked stop codons and remained in frame with V and J, and all other rearrangements were classified as non-productive. Following IMGT convention, CDR3 was defined as the stretch from the second conserved V-encoded cysteine up to the conserved J-encoded phenylalanine. In an earlier analysis of 587 of the donors, sequences lacking an unambiguous match to a single V gene segment were excluded. In an earlier analysis of a few hundred of the donors, V segments were called functional above 56.7% productive rearrangements and were called segregating when the between-donor standard deviation exceeded 5%. A statistical classification framework was built to diagnose cytomegalovirus status from the catalog of TCR beta chain sequences. A later analysis assigned V and J genes by comparing TCR nucleotide sequences with IMGT/GENE-DB human TR gene sequences. A later analysis assigned CDR3 sequences and most-parsimonious VDJ recombination scenarios with the TCRdist pipeline. In a later analysis, each TCR beta chain was defined by its CDR3 amino acid sequence together with its V-gene family, and reads without a unique V-gene family were excluded. In a later analysis, several hundred highly shared, low-generation-probability nucleotide sequences were removed to address suspected cross-contamination and a sequencing artifact. A later analysis calculated a clonal expansion index for each public chain from normalized within-repertoire ranks of inferred template counts. Generation probabilities in a later analysis came from a VDJ recombination model fitted to out-of-frame rearrangements, and those results were checked against IGoR. Hypergeometric tests were used in a later analysis to score TCR-TCR, TCR-HLA and TCR-CMV co-occurrence, with a repertoire-size bias correction applied to the TCR pairs. False discovery rates were estimated in a later analysis by permuting HLA or CMV assignments 20 times. In a later analysis, co-occurring TCRs were grouped with DBSCAN, and TCRdist sequence similarity was added when clustering was performed within HLA-allele-positive subsets. Repertoires with fewer than 30,000 or more than 120,000 public chains, plus five repertoires with anomalous nucleotide sharing, were excluded from co-occurrence clustering. TCRdb stores this immuneACCESS table with in-frame sequences only. Part of the clones is absent; in the studies checked, under half of the shortfall reflects unresolved V genes, and no reason is known for the rest. V, J and clone size were drawn from that table, and D and trimming were deduced from the DNA. The sample table lists more than 95,000 clones, about 81% of them with a count of one. The ten top clones hold about 2.2% of the sample.

The cohort consisted of hundreds of healthy bone marrow donors. Cohort members were all nominally healthy when sampled, although unrecorded immune exposures were likely present. The donor was CMV seronegative and was included in the group of over 300 seronegative cohort members. A peripheral blood sample was collected from each donor, and TCR beta sequencing was performed on peripheral blood mononuclear cells. Genomic DNA was extracted from the blood cell samples with the Qiagen DNeasy Blood Extraction Kit. Sequenced input: PBMCs. The clonotype was recovered from a man younger than 45 in good health and CMV-seronegative.

Here the CDR3 is given as CASSFSVYEQYF. The sequence in DNA is TGTGCCAGCAGCTTCTCCGTGTACGAGCAGTACTTC. The chain links TRBV5-8 with TRBJ2-7, with the D gene call left open. Between the V and J ends, shortened by 2 bases and 4 bases respectively, the junction contains 7 bases. The CDR3, from cysteine to phenylalanine, totals 12 residues. Only the CDR3 portion is preserved as DNA: 36 bases, with reading frame beginning at the first base. Via the germline V gene, CDR1 is SGHTS and CDR2 YDEGEE.